This T cell receptor beta chain is drawn from a study of Tregs in tolerant kidney transplant recipients (dated by TCRdb to the late 2010s). Regarding the complete study: Transplants used related donors with nonmyeloablative bone marrow transplantation; mixed chimerism was transient in the human trials. Before combined kidney and bone marrow transplantation, this study identified donor-specific regulatory T cells using TCRbeta sequencing and then followed those same cells after transplant.

Summary of the overall study and its limitations: The most biologically relevant and donor-specific TCRbeta repertoire appeared to be identified by expanding Tregs with activated donor B cells. Biological reproducibility was not directly assessed, although technical replication error appeared to be minimal. For some patients the PCR primers changed over time, which made it impossible to compare the samples from those patients at the nucleotide level. The study was limited by small patient numbers, and the findings need validation in larger populations and under other immunosuppression protocols. Donor-specific Treg expansion exceeded global Treg expansion in tolerant patients, suggesting antigen-driven rather than nonspecific expansion.

The sample's time point label is to be understood as: blood sample drawn before combined kidney and bone marrow transplant. Unstimulated Tregs (CD4+CD25+CD127-), CD4+ non-Tregs (CD4+CD25-), CD4 and CD8 cells were FACS-sorted from thawed PBMCs. Thawed PBMCs were rested overnight at 37 degrees C with 150 to 200 IU/ml IL-2 before Treg sorting. The patients were a few recipients of combined kidney and bone marrow transplants from the ITN036ST trial, and samples were available only for these trial subjects. Healthy control blood was processed to PBMCs by Ficoll density gradient and cryopreserved, and patient PBMCs were collected before and after transplant. A remark on this clone: Its antigen remains unidentified. Within one base of it there is no much larger clone, and no base qualities were kept.

V is trimmed back by 5 bases and J by 11 bases, and the junction contains 12 bases that no gene match accounts for. CDR1 and CDR2 were assigned from the germline V gene as MNHEY and SVGAGI. The cysteine opens and the phenylalanine closes a CDR3 of 14 amino acids. Just the 42-base CDR3 DNA is kept, in frame starting at base 1. For TCRbeta CDR3 sequencing, genomic DNA from the sorted cells was extracted using the QIAGEN DNeasy Blood and Tissue Kit. High-throughput TCRbeta CDR3 sequencing, which included PCR amplification with bias correction and internal controls, was done commercially through immunoSEQ. Per the original workflow: Unique productive TCRbeta sequences were defined by CDR3 nucleotide sequence when primers matched and otherwise by CDR3 amino acid sequence together with Vbeta and Jbeta genes. To correct for sorting error, sequences found in more than one sorted population at a frequency ratio of 2:1 or less were discarded, and the remaining shared sequences were assigned to the population with the higher frequency. A sequence was defined as donor-reactive if the sequence was expanded at least 5-fold in CFSE-low cells compared with unstimulated cells and had a frequency of at least 0.01% in CFSE-low cells. Repertoire divergence was quantified by Jensen-Shannon divergence calculated from the top 100 TCRbeta sequences ranked by frequency. When a sample had multiple sequencing runs, each run was corrected for sorting error separately and the runs were then pooled. TCRdb re-hosts the immuneACCESS table, in-frame sequences only. Its copies lack some clones; in the studies checked, an unresolved V gene accounts for under half of them, and the cause for the rest is not known. V and J calls and clone size follow that table, whereas D and trimming were derived from the DNA. Counted in this sample were fewer than 100,000 clones; roughly 90% of them appeared once. The ten largest account for about 0.34% of the sample.

The specimen was Tregs from blood, collected before the transplant. The sequence is built from TRBV6-5 and TRBJ1-5; 7 central nucleotides agree with TRBD1. The receptor was isolated from a human donor who received a combined kidney and bone marrow transplant. CDR3 reads: CASSEDMTGRTQHF. The nucleotide sequence reads as follows: TGTGCCAGCAGTGAGGACATGACAGGGAGGACCCAGCATTTT.